This passage covers 13 T cell receptor beta chains from one sample sequenced in a study of T cells after yellow fever vaccination. TCRdb fed the 5' RACE reads into MiXCR, producing one record per CDR3 protein. Here the sample spans about 26,000 distinct CDR3 sequences, 4.5% being singletons. The sequenced sample was PBMCs, either bulk or a sorted T-cell subset (CD4+, CD8+, memory, or dextramer-sorted; not recorded which), obtained on the day of the yellow fever booster vaccination. The receptors shown here come from a man younger than 35 who received the YFV17D yellow fever vaccine.

This clonotype appeared a few times. The V and J genes are TRBV3-1 and TRBJ1-5; TRBD1 might be the D (5 bases). This CDR3 spans 13 amino acids. V dropped 4 bases and J dropped 5 bases, with 9 bases sitting between them. Germline CDR1 and CDR2: LGHDT and YNNKEL (reference sequence). Here the CDR3 reads CASSRGEDQPQHF. In nucleotides, the CDR3 is TGTGCCAGCAGCCGGGGGGAGGATCAGCCCCAGCATTTT.

This clonotype was seen ten or more times. This chain connects TRBV7-9 to TRBJ2-3; 9 bases line up with TRBD2. The CDR3 spans 15 residues. The germline V gene has CDR1 SEHNR and CDR2 FQNEAQ (reference sequence). V lost 1 base, J lost 5 bases, and 4 bases stayed unmatched. The CDR3 coding sequence is TGTGCCAGCAGCTTAGGTAGCGGGGGCCTAGATACGCAGTATTTT. Protein product: CASSLGSGGLDTQYF.

This clonotype was counted at least ten times. V gene TRBV7-3 combines with J gene TRBJ2-3; D unresolved. The germline V gene encodes CDR1 SGHTA and CDR2 FQGTGA. The ends were cut back, 2 bases at V and 4 bases at J, with 10 bases in the middle. CDR3 length: 14 amino acids. The CDR3 coding sequence is TGTGCCAGCAGCTTAGACTCTGGGGCAGATACGCAGTATTTT. It specifies CASSLDSGADTQYF.

This clonotype was recorded at least ten times. V is TRBV2 and J is TRBJ2-1, with 13 bases aligning to TRBD2. The ends lost 6 bases at V and 5 bases at J; junction bases unmatched: 7. From germline, CDR1 is SNHLY and CDR2 FYNNEI. CDR3 length equals 16 residues. CDR3 region: CASSRLAGGRDNEQFF. The CDR3 coding sequence is TGTGCCAGCAGCCGACTAGCGGGGGGTCGGGACAATGAGCAGTTCTTC.

This clonotype was found many times. V is TRBV20-1 and J is TRBJ1-1, with a weak D call TRBD1 (6 bases). Germline values: CDR1 DFQATT, CDR2 SNEGSKA (reference sequence). V was trimmed by 6 bases and J by 1 base, leaving 18 bases between them. CDR3 size: 15 residues. Here the CDR3 reads CSAGGGGSGNTEAFF. Written as DNA, the CDR3 is TGCAGTGCAGGCGGGGGCGGATCAGGGAACACTGAAGCTTTCTTT.

This clonotype has at least ten counts. The chain is built from TRBV9 and TRBJ2-1; D call uncertain. With 4 bases removed from V and 8 bases from J, the gap between germline ends came to 19 bases. The CDR3 sequence is 15 residues long. The germline V gene has CDR1 SGDLS and CDR2 YYNGEE. The CDR3 spells CASSPRLGTRHEQFF. CDR3 nucleotides: TGTGCCAGCAGCCCCCGACTGGGAACTCGGCATGAGCAGTTCTTC. Full variable domain (missing parts from reference TRBV9 and TRBJ2-1): DSGVTQTPKHLITATGQRVTLRCSPRSGDLSVYWYQQSLDQGLQFLIQYYNGEERAKGNILERFSAQQFPDLHSELNLSSLELGDSALYFCASSPRLGTRHEQFFGPGTRLTVL.

Ten or more counts support this clonotype. The rearrangement links TRBV20-1 to TRBJ2-3; the D gene is possibly TRBD2 (7 bases). The V and J ends lost 4 bases and 4 bases respectively, with 15 bases between them. This CDR3 has 14 residues. The V gene's germline CDR1 is DFQATT and CDR2 SNEGSKA (reference sequence). The CDR3 DNA reads as TGCAGTGCTATGCGGGGGCCAGCTTCAGATACGCAGTATTTT. Protein product: CSAMRGPASDTQYF.

This clonotype was counted at least ten times. The chain employs TRBV7-2 and TRBJ2-3; no reliable D call. The V and J ends lost 2 bases and 7 bases respectively, with 13 bases between them. The germline CDR1 and CDR2 sequences are SGHTA and FQGNSA. The CDR3 is 14 residues long. The CDR3 DNA follows: TGTGCCAGCAGCTTAAGTGATCTTGTATATACGCAGTATTTT. Translating gives CASSLSDLVYTQYF.

The table lists this clonotype with many counts. This chain uses TRBV7-2 with TRBJ1-5; no reliable D call. The V and J ends lost 3 bases and 5 bases respectively, with 8 bases between them. The CDR3 has 13 amino acids. CDR1 SGHTA and CDR2 FQGNSA come from the germline V gene. The CDR3 spells CASSFSLDQPQHF. CDR3 coding DNA: TGTGCCAGCAGCTTTTCTCTCGATCAGCCCCAGCATTTT.

At least ten counts were recorded for this clonotype. This chain links TRBV5-1 with TRBJ2-7, with 7 bases matching TRBD2. This CDR3 spans 15 amino acids. CDR1 SGHRS and CDR2 YFSETQ come from the germline V gene. The trim removed 4 bases at V and 0 bases at J, leaving 7 bases unmatched. CDR3 protein: CASSEEAGSSYEQYF. The CDR3 DNA follows: TGCGCCAGCAGCGAGGAAGCGGGGAGCTCCTACGAGCAGTACTTC.

This clonotype came up a few times. This chain joins TRBV20-1 and TRBJ2-5, with 10 bases lining up with TRBD2. Germline lookup yields CDR1 DFQATT and CDR2 SNEGSKA (reference sequence). The J segment lost 0 bases and the V segment lost 5 bases, leaving 9 bases of the junction unmatched. The CDR3 contains 16 residues. CDR3 amino acids: CSAYWTSGAYQETQYF. The CDR3 bases are TGCAGTGCTTACTGGACTAGCGGAGCGTACCAAGAGACCCAGTACTTC.

V usage is TRBV4-1 and J usage is TRBJ1-1; D not certain. Trimming took 0 bases from V and 7 from J, leaving 12 bases between them. CDR1 MGHRA and CDR2 YSYEKL come from the germline V gene. The CDR3 is 14 amino acids. The CDR3 region has the DNA TGCGCCAGCAGCCAAGAACCAATGGGGTATGAAGCTTTCTTT. Its protein is CASSQEPMGYEAFF.

Many counts were recorded for this clonotype. This chain uses TRBV7-8 with TRBJ2-3; D tentatively reads TRBD1 or TRBD2 (6 bases each). The V end lost 0 bases, the J end lost 6 bases, and 13 bases lay between the germline ends. The CDR3 spans 15 residues. CDR1 and CDR2 from the germline V gene are SGHVS and FQNEAQ. CDR3 DNA sequence: TGTGCCAGCAGCTTAGCCAAGGGGGGACGCGATACGCAGTATTTT. Translated, it gives CASSLAKGGRDTQYF.